This entry is about one T cell receptor beta chain. Authors' analysis steps: The assay estimated nucleated cells by amplifying reference gene primers. Profiled with immunoSEQ multiplex PCR; TCRdb holds only in-frame clones, not every one. The DNA was the basis for D and trimming; V, J and clone size are from that table. This table holds about 84,000 clones, 75% to 90% found once. The source of the sample is a study of blood T cell repertoires in COVID-19. Study-level information: T cells, B-cell-depleted T cells, or PBMCs provided the cDNA or gDNA that served as material.

The source of this sequence is a man of 80 years or more with active or convalescent COVID-19. Sequencing was carried out using peripheral blood.

The CDR3 reads CSVDSSRFNTEAFF. Written as DNA, the CDR3 is TGCAGCGTTGATTCCAGCAGGTTCAACACTGAAGCTTTCTTT. The chain links TRBV29-1 to TRBJ1-1; no reliable D call. The CDR3 extends over 14 amino acids. Germline V CDR1 and CDR2: SQVTM, ANQGSEA. Trimming cost V 3 bases and J 2 bases, with 13 bases left between them.